Each of the 26 T cell receptor beta chains below was sequenced from the same sample in a study of T cell repertoires in cytomegalovirus infection. One entry per CDR3 protein results from TCRdb running MiXCR on the reads. The sample carries some 600,000 distinct CDR3 sequences, approximately 25% recorded once. The sequenced material came from CD8+ T cells from PBMCs. The origin of the receptors is a human donor in good health (CMV status not recorded). Some clones in this sample may be carry-over from other donors' samples.

This clonotype was counted ten times or more. The J gene is TRBJ2-7, the V gene TRBV7-9, with D possibly being TRBD2 (5 bases). Looked up from germline, CDR1 is SEHNR and CDR2 is FQNEAQ (reference sequence). Trimming took off 5 bases at V and 1 base at J, with 12 bases between the two ends. The CDR3 loop spans 14 amino acids. The CDR3 is CASSATAGSYEQYF. CDR3 coding DNA: TGTGCCAGCAGCGCCACGGCGGGTTCCTACGAGCAGTACTTC. The variable domain in full, completed from reference TRBV7-9 and TRBJ2-7, reads DTGVSQNPRHKITKRGQNVTFRCDPISEHNRLYWYRQTLGQGPEFLTYFQNEAQLEKSRLLSDRFSAERPKGSFSTLEIQRTEQGDSAMYLCASSATAGSYEQYFGPGTRLTVT.

This clonotype was detected a few times. The chain combines TRBV20-1 with TRBJ2-2; D possibly corresponds to TRBD2 (6 bases). The CDR3 is 14 residues long. CDR1 is DFQATT, CDR2 SNEGSKA, per germline (reference sequence). V was cut by 0 bases and J by 5 bases, with 10 bases left in between. CDR3 sequence (DNA): TGCAGTGCTAGAGATCGACTAGTGACCGGGGAGCTGTTTTTT. Residues: CSARDRLVTGELFF.

Ten or more counts support this clonotype. The J gene is TRBJ2-7, the V gene TRBV7-9; tentatively, D is TRBD2 (6 bases). In germline, CDR1 is SEHNR, CDR2 FQNEAQ (reference sequence). The CDR3 contains 18 residues. Trimming cost V 4 bases and J 3 bases, with 25 bases left between them. The DNA of the CDR3 is TGTGCCAGCAGCTCGGGAGCTGGAAACCGTAAAAGGGTCTACGAGCAGTACGTC. Its protein is CASSSGAGNRKRVYEQYV.

The V call is TRBV7-6, the J call TRBJ2-1, with 8 bases aligning to TRBD1. Trimming removed 2 bases from V and 8 bases from J; junction bases left unmatched: 5. The CDR3 is 14 amino acids. Per germline, CDR1 SGHVS and CDR2 FNYEAQ. The CDR3 region is CASSLWTGYDEQFF. CDR3 sequence (DNA): TGTGCCAGCAGCTTATGGACAGGGTACGATGAGCAGTTCTTC.

The chain carries TRBV7-9 and TRBJ2-5, with D perhaps matching TRBD1 (6 bases). The germline V gene has CDR1 SEHNR and CDR2 FQNEAQ (reference sequence). Trimming shortened V by 4 bases and J by 5 bases, and 14 bases separated the two germline ends. The CDR3 loop spans 14 amino acids. The CDR3 protein is CASSSGQWMETQYF. The CDR3 nucleotides read TGTGCCAGCAGCTCGGGACAATGGATGGAGACCCAGTACTTC.

There are many counts of this clonotype. This chain links TRBV7-2 with TRBJ2-4; perhaps D is TRBD1 or TRBD2 (6 bases each). Looked up from germline, CDR1 is SGHTA and CDR2 is FQGNSA. The CDR3 spans 15 residues. The germline V and J ends were trimmed by 5 bases and 1 base, with 12 bases remaining between them. The CDR3 here is CASSQGGMAKNIQYF. The CDR3, as DNA: TGTGCCAGCAGCCAAGGGGGGATGGCCAAAAACATTCAGTACTTC.

This clonotype has at least ten counts. The chain uses TRBV7-8 and TRBJ2-3; D tentatively fits TRBD1 or TRBD2 (6 bases each). This CDR3 has 16 amino acids. Germline V lookup: CDR1 SGHVS, CDR2 FQNEAQ. V shed 1 base and J shed 0 bases, with 11 bases lying between them. The CDR3 DNA is TGTGCCAGCAGCTTAGGGGAGGACAGAAGCACAGATACGCAGTATTTT. Translation gives CASSLGEDRSTDTQYF.

This clonotype was observed at least ten times. The rearrangement joins TRBV6-6 to TRBJ1-5, with D unresolved. In germline, CDR1 is MNHNY, CDR2 SVGAGI (reference sequence). CDR3 length: 15 amino acids. V lost 2 bases and J 5 bases, leaving 13 bases between the germline ends. The CDR3 loop is CASSYTGSEDQPQHF. CDR3 coding DNA: TGTGCCAGCAGTTACACGGGATCGGAGGATCAGCCCCAGCATTTT.

This clonotype turned up a few times. V is TRBV27 and J is TRBJ1-5, with 8 bases matching TRBD1. Trimming cost V 5 bases and J 2 bases; bases outside gene matches: 11. Germline V lookup: CDR1 MNHEY, CDR2 SMNVEV (reference sequence). The CDR3 spans 17 residues. Here the CDR3 DNA reads TGTGCCAGCAGTCAGGGGGCGCGGAAAGGAGGCAATCAGCCCCAGCATTTT. Its translation is CASSQGARKGGNQPQHF.

This clonotype showed up just a few times. The V and J genes are TRBV2 and TRBJ2-2, with TRBD2 identical over 11 bases. This CDR3 has 18 residues. The germline V gene has CDR1 SNHLY and CDR2 FYNNEI. The V and J ends lost 3 bases and 2 bases, in that order; junction bases with no gene match: 8. For the CDR3, the DNA is TGTGCCAGCAGTGAGGGGCTAGCGGGGGGACGAAACACCGGGGAGCTGTTTTTT. Amino acid sequence: CASSEGLAGGRNTGELFF. Full variable domain (missing parts from reference TRBV2 and TRBJ2-2): EPEVTQTPSHQVTQMGQEVILRCVPISNHLYFYWYRQILGQKVEFLVSFYNNEISEKSEIFDDQFSVERPDGSNFTLKIRSTKLEDSAMYFCASSEGLAGGRNTGELFFGEGSRLTVL.

The genes are TRBV28 and TRBJ2-1; D possibly corresponds to TRBD1 (6 bases). This CDR3 comprises 14 residues. Trimming stripped 6 bases from V and 3 bases from J, with 12 bases between. Germline V lookup: CDR1 MDHEN, CDR2 SYDVKM. The DNA of the CDR3 is TGTGCCAGCAGCCAAAGGGGACACTACAATGAGCAGTTCTTC. Protein sequence: CASSQRGHYNEQFF. Together with reference TRBV28 and TRBJ2-1, the CDR3 gives the full variable domain: DVKVTQSSRYLVKRTGEKVFLECVQDMDHENMFWYRQDPGLGLRLIYFSYDVKMKEKGDIPEGYSVSREKKERFSLILESASTNQTSMYLCASSQRGHYNEQFFGPGTRLTVL.

This clonotype has a handful of counts. The J gene is TRBJ2-1, the V gene TRBV27; perhaps TRBD2 as D (5 bases). The germline gives CDR1 MNHEY, CDR2 SMNVEV (reference sequence). This CDR3 has 16 residues. V shed 0 bases and J shed 7 bases, with 16 bases lying between them. The DNA for the CDR3 is TGTGCCAGCAGTTTATCCGTACGGGGTCCGGGAAATGAGCAGTTCTTC. Translation: CASSLSVRGPGNEQFF.

This clonotype has at least ten counts. The J gene is TRBJ2-4, the V gene TRBV5-5; tentatively, D is TRBD1 (6 bases). From germline, CDR1 is SGHKS and CDR2 YYEKEE (reference sequence). Deletions cut 0 bases from V and 7 bases from J, with 11 bases between. CDR3 length: 14 amino acids. CDR3 region: CASSLEGDANIQYF. The CDR3, as DNA: TGTGCCAGCAGCTTGGAGGGGGACGCGAACATTCAGTACTTC. Variable domain in full (rest from reference TRBV5-5 and TRBJ2-4): DAGVTQSPTHLIKTRGQQVTLRCSPISGHKSVSWYQQVLGQGPQFIFQYYEKEERGRGNFPDRFSARQFPNYSSELNVNALLLGDSALYLCASSLEGDANIQYFGAGTRLSVL.

This clonotype was detected a few times. V is TRBV7-9 and J is TRBJ2-1, with no clear D. Germline-derived CDR1 and CDR2 are SEHNR and FQNEAQ (reference sequence). This CDR3 is built from 16 residues. The ends were cut back, 2 bases at V and 0 bases at J, with 11 bases in the middle. This CDR3 is CASSLKERSSYNEQFF. DNA for the CDR3: TGTGCCAGCAGCTTAAAGGAGAGGAGCTCCTACAATGAGCAGTTCTTC.

In this sample, this clonotype turned up a few times. The chain carries TRBV12-3 or TRBV12-4 and TRBJ1-1; D gene unclear. Trimming removed 6 bases from V and 0 bases from J, with 20 bases in between. This CDR3 has 17 amino acids. The CDR3 reads CASREIVRIGMNTEAFF. In DNA form, the CDR3 reads TGTGCCAGCAGAGAAATAGTTCGGATTGGAATGAACACTGAAGCTTTCTTT.

This clonotype was counted at least ten times. The V and J genes are TRBV7-6 and TRBJ1-1; unclear D gene. Looked up from germline, CDR1 is SGHVS and CDR2 is FNYEAQ. The V end lost 4 bases, the J end lost 12 bases, and 12 bases lay between the germline ends. The CDR3 spans 11 residues. CDR3 sequence: CASSSGRDSFF. The CDR3 nucleotides are TGTGCCAGCAGCTCTGGGAGGGATTCTTTCTTT.

This sequence joins TRBV29-1 and TRBJ1-2, with D perhaps TRBD1 (6 bases). Germline V gene lookup returns CDR1 SQVTM and CDR2 ANQGSEA. V lost 4 bases to trimming and J lost 7 bases, with 13 bases between them. The CDR3 is 12 amino acids. For the CDR3, the DNA is TGCAGCGTTGGTGGGGGGCGAGGTGGCTACACCTTC. Translated: CSVGGGRGGYTF.

This clonotype was counted ten times or more. The CDR3 sequence: CASSWFPMNTEAFF. The CDR3 DNA follows: TGTGCCAGCAGCTGGTTTCCGATGAACACTGAAGCTTTCTTT. V is TRBV7-2 and J is TRBJ1-1, with D uncertain. V was shortened by 4 bases and J by 0 bases, with 9 bases between the two germline ends. This CDR3 is built from 14 residues. CDR1 and CDR2 (germline): SGHTA, FQGNSA.

In this sample, this clonotype turned up many times. This chain joins TRBV28 and TRBJ1-5; D call uncertain. CDR1 is MDHEN and CDR2 is SYDVKM in the germline V gene. The CDR3 sequence is 17 residues long. V lost 3 bases, J lost 0 bases, and 15 bases lay in between. The CDR3 region has the DNA TGTGCCAGCAGTTTGTCGTTAGGGCGGTATAGCAATCAGCCCCAGCATTTT. Amino acid sequence: CASSLSLGRYSNQPQHF.

The CDR3 loop is CSARETGQQPSYEQYF. In nucleotides, the CDR3 is TGCAGTGCTAGAGAGACCGGACAGCAACCTTCCTACGAGCAGTACTTC. The rearrangement joins TRBV20-1 to TRBJ2-7, with D perhaps TRBD1 (6 bases). The CDR3 consists of 16 residues. V dropped 0 bases and J dropped 1 base, with 16 bases sitting between them. Looked up from germline, CDR1 is DFQATT and CDR2 is SNEGSKA (reference sequence).

There are a few counts of this clonotype. The CDR3 sequence: CASSERGTDNTGELFF. The CDR3 nucleotides read TGTGCCAGCAGTGAAAGGGGGACAGATAACACCGGGGAGCTGTTTTTT. This chain joins TRBV2 and TRBJ2-2; 7 bases line up with TRBD1. With 2 bases clipped from V and 2 bases from J, the junction kept 5 bases outside the gene matches. This CDR3 region has 16 residues. CDR1 is SNHLY and CDR2 is FYNNEI in the germline V gene.

This clonotype was observed at least ten times. The rearrangement uses TRBV12-3 or TRBV12-4 and TRBJ2-1, with a tentative D call TRBD2 (5 bases). The CDR3 is made up of 15 amino acids. Trimming took 5 bases from V and 7 from J, leaving 18 bases between them. The CDR3 region is CASSPRLTSGNEQFF. The CDR3 DNA is TGTGCCAGCAGTCCCCGACTAACCTCGGGGAATGAGCAGTTCTTC.

This clonotype was seen a handful of times. This chain joins TRBV29-1 and TRBJ2-7; D is uncertain. The CDR3 covers 12 residues. V lost 6 bases and J lost 3, with 12 bases in between. Germline V CDR1 and CDR2: SQVTM, ANQGSEA. The chain's CDR3 is CSVPGPGYEQYF. The CDR3 coding sequence is TGCAGCGTCCCGGGTCCCGGCTACGAGCAGTACTTC.

The gene calls are TRBV20-1 and TRBJ2-7; 8 bases map to TRBD1. Germline V gene data show CDR1 as DFQATT and CDR2 as SNEGSKA (reference sequence). The J segment lost 2 bases and the V segment lost 5 bases, leaving 11 bases of the junction unmatched. This CDR3 spans 15 amino acids. The CDR3 sequence is CSAGRKDRVPYEQYF. The CDR3 region has the DNA TGCAGTGCTGGCCGGAAGGACAGGGTCCCCTACGAGCAGTACTTC.

As for this clonotype: A much larger clonotype is one base distant, so this may be a read error. The chain has TRBV7-9 and TRBJ2-7, with TRBD1 as a possible D gene (6 bases). The V end was cut by 0 bases, the J end by 6 bases, with 15 bases between. The CDR3 consists of 15 residues. The germline gives CDR1 SEHNR, CDR2 FQNEAQ (reference sequence). CDR3 loop: CASSLADRRRREQYF. Written as DNA, the CDR3 is TGTGCCAGCAGCTTAGCTGACAGGCGTAGACGCGAGCAGTACTTC.

A few counts support this clonotype. The V call is TRBV20-1, the J call TRBJ2-3; TRBD2 matches at 9 bases. The ends lost 5 bases at V and 5 bases at J; junction bases unmatched: 11. Germline CDR1 and CDR2: DFQATT and SNEGSKA (reference sequence). This CDR3 comprises 15 residues. In DNA, the CDR3 is TGCAGTGCTGTAGCGGGGGTCCCGTGGGGAGATACGCAGTATTTT. Translating gives CSAVAGVPWGDTQYF.